The 6 T cell receptor beta chains listed next were all sequenced from one sample in a study of blood T cell repertoires in COVID-19 (dated by TCRdb to the early 2020s). Libraries were made using the immunoSEQ multiplex PCR assay. TCRdb's version of the immuneACCESS table is confined to in-frame rearrangements and falls short of the full clone set. An unresolved V gene accounts for under half of the shortfall where checked; the remainder is of unknown origin. The sample has about 280,000 clones on record, approximately 86% of them singletons. Of the sample, about 2.2% is held by the ten largest clones. What was sequenced was peripheral blood. The receptors come from a woman aged 30 to 39 who had recovered from COVID-19.

A remark on this clone: Other DNA sequences in the same sample also yield this CDR3. This chain uses TRBV27 with TRBJ1-1, with 7 bases that match TRBD1. Trimming took 5 bases from V and 2 from J; bases not matched to a gene: 5. The CDR3 covers 14 residues. The V gene's germline CDR1 is MNHEY and CDR2 SMNVEV (reference sequence). CDR3 residues: CASSDRDSNTEAFF. CDR3 bases: TGTGCCAGCAGTGACAGGGATTCAAACACTGAAGCTTTCTTT.

The chain is built from TRBV11-2 and TRBJ1-2; D may be TRBD1 (5 bases). Trimming stripped 2 bases from V and 4 bases from J, with 14 bases between. The germline CDR1 and CDR2 sequences are SGHAT and FQNNGV. This CDR3 spans 15 amino acids. The CDR3 loop reads CASSLLNRRRYGYTF. The CDR3 bases are TGTGCCAGCAGCTTATTAAACAGGAGACGCTATGGCTACACCTTC.

V is TRBV27 and J is TRBJ2-7; TRBD2 might be the D (6 bases). V dropped 3 bases and J dropped 4 bases, with 13 bases sitting between them. Germline assignment: CDR1 MNHEY and CDR2 SMNVEV (reference sequence). The CDR3 loop spans 14 amino acids. CDR3 nucleotides: TGTGCCAGCAGTTTTGCCCGGGGGAAGTACGAGCAGTACTTC. Encoded protein: CASSFARGKYEQYF.

This clone was counted a few times. The rearrangement joins TRBV6-5 to TRBJ1-6; weak D call: TRBD1 (6 bases). The germline V gene encodes CDR1 MNHEY and CDR2 SVGAGI. Trimming took 0 bases from V and 10 from J, leaving 10 bases between them. The CDR3 sequence is 14 residues long. The CDR3 coding sequence is TGTGCCAGCAGTTACTCGGGGGGGCTCTCACCCCTCCACTTT. This gives the protein CASSYSGGLSPLHF.

The rearrangement joins TRBV5-8 to TRBJ2-2; no reliable D call. Trimming removed 4 bases at V and 7 bases at J, with 5 bases between. The CDR3 runs 11 residues. Germline assignment: CDR1 SGHTS and CDR2 YDEGEE. Written as DNA, the CDR3 is TGTGCCAGCAGCACGGGCGGGGAGCTGTTTTTT. Amino acids: CASSTGGELFF.

The chain is built from TRBV9 and TRBJ2-3; TRBD1 matches 10 bases. After removal of 3 bases from V and 2 bases from J, the junction contained 3 bases not matched to a gene. CDR1 and CDR2 (germline): SGDLS, YYNGEE. This CDR3 is built from 15 residues. Here the CDR3 reads CASSEGQGYTDTQYF. CDR3 in DNA: TGTGCCAGCAGCGAGGGACAGGGGTACACAGATACGCAGTATTTT.